This T cell receptor (beta chain) originates from a study of monozygotic twins with inflammatory bowel disease. Whole-study results and caveats: Different subtypes (of T cells) could not be told apart from one another. Clonotype sharing was lower in IBD patients than healthy twins, most markedly with disease activity.

With the 5' RACE reads reprocessed, TCRdb shows one record per CDR3 protein and no DNA. In all, the sample yields under 150,000 distinct CDR3 sequences. The CDR3 has 17 residues. CDR1 is SGHVS, CDR2 FQNEAQ, per germline. Notes on this clonotype: Its antigen is still unknown.

The V gene is TRBV7-8, the J gene TRBJ2-7; TCRdb lists TRBD1, though no DNA is available to test this call. The receptor's source is a human donor with ulcerative colitis or Crohn's disease, or a healthy co-twin of an affected twin (not recorded which). Input material: blood. The CDR3: CASSLSTPGAAEYEQYF.